This T cell receptor (beta chain) appears in the sequencing data of a study of blood T cells in healthy people across ages. This clonotype was detected ten times or more. What it binds is not known. Primed by a sample-barcoded 5' primer and a J-beta primer mix, a second PCR proceeded for 7 to 11 cycles. Each TCR beta cDNA got a 12-nucleotide random molecular identifier. TCRdb re-called the 5' RACE reads through MiXCR, storing one row per CDR3 protein. Seen here are 1,500,000 or so distinct CDR3 sequences, approximately 42% observed once, and the top ten hold roughly 3.7%. General study results and limits: It was not possible, with unsorted PBMCs, to conclusively compare naive and antigen-experienced cells. Roughly linear declines in TCR beta diversity per million T cells occurred with age.

After removal of 5 bases from V and 0 bases from J, the junction contained 3 bases not matched to a gene. The CDR3 runs 14 residues. Material: blood. The TCR comes from a woman aged 18-29 years in good health. This chain connects TRBV12-3 or TRBV12-4 to TRBJ2-7; 8 nucleotides line up with TRBD1. CDR3 sequence: CASSHRGVSYEQYF. The CDR3 DNA follows: TGTGCCAGCAGTCACAGGGGGGTCTCCTACGAGCAGTACTTC.